These 8 T cell receptor beta chains came from one sample sequenced in a study of blood T cells in healthy people across ages. Together with a sample-barcoded 5' primer, a J-beta primer mix was included in a second PCR lasting roughly 6 to 12 cycles. TCRdb processed the 5' RACE reads anew with MiXCR; each CDR3 protein has one entry. The sample holds hundreds of thousands of distinct CDR3 sequences, approximately 30% seen once. The specimen sequenced was blood. These receptor sequences come from a woman over 75 in good health.

This rearrangement joins TRBV6-1 to TRBJ1-1, with D maybe TRBD1 (5 bases). Trimming stripped 9 bases from V and 4 bases from J, with 15 bases between. The CDR3 is made up of 13 amino acids. Germline lookup yields CDR1 MNHNS and CDR2 SASEGT. CDR3 protein: CASSDSLGTEAFF. As DNA, the CDR3 is TGTGCCAGTAGCGACAGTTTAGGCACTGAAGCTTTCTTT.

This clonotype has a handful of counts. A much larger clone lies a single base off, so this may be a read error. This rearrangement joins TRBV9 to TRBJ2-5; 10 nucleotides match TRBD2. The germline V gene has CDR1 SGDLS and CDR2 YYNGEE. V was clipped by 0 bases and J by 13 bases; unmatched bases: 9. The CDR3 length is 14 residues. The CDR3 reads CASSVDLAGAHAYF. The CDR3 DNA reads as TGTGCCAGCAGCGTAGACCTAGCGGGGGCTCACGCGTACTTC.

As to this clonotype: The junction departs from germline at one end; a sequencing error may be responsible. V gene TRBV4-3 combines with J gene TRBJ2-3; TRBD1 matches 11 bases. This CDR3 is built from 15 residues. Germline CDR1 LGHNA, CDR2 YSLEER. DNA of the CDR3: TGCGCCAGCAGCCCGGGACAGGGGGAGCCAGATGCGCAGTATTTT. It is translated as CASSPGQGEPDAQYF.

Ten or more counts support this clonotype. The chain uses TRBV5-1 and TRBJ2-1; 9 positions agree with TRBD1. Germline lookup yields CDR1 SGHRS and CDR2 YFSETQ. The CDR3 is made up of 19 amino acids. Losses at the gene ends were 1 base for V and 0 bases for J; bases not matched to a gene: 11. CDR3 in DNA: TGCGCCAGCAGCTTGTGGGGACAGGGAGATTTTAGCTCCTACAATGAGCAGTTCTTC. Its protein is CASSLWGQGDFSSYNEQFF.

The table lists this clonotype with many counts. The genes are TRBV6-1 and TRBJ2-4; tentatively, D is TRBD1 or TRBD2 (6 bases each). The CDR3 is 16 amino acids. CDR1 and CDR2 from the germline V gene are MNHNS and SASEGT. Trimming removed 1 base at V and 1 base at J, with 11 bases between. The CDR3 spells CASSEVGGGAKNIQYF. CDR3 bases: TGTGCCAGCAGTGAAGTCGGAGGGGGGGCCAAAAACATTCAGTACTTC.

This clonotype was seen ten or more times. This rearrangement joins TRBV5-5 to TRBJ2-7; D not resolved. CDR3 length equals 16 residues. Per germline, CDR1 SGHKS and CDR2 YYEKEE (reference sequence). Trimming pared 0 bases from V and 4 bases from J, leaving 17 bases between. The CDR3 reads CASSLAFGNNFYEQYF. In DNA form, the CDR3 reads TGTGCCAGCAGCTTGGCTTTTGGCAATAACTTTTACGAGCAGTACTTC.

Details on this clonotype: A much larger clone is a single base away; this may be a read error. The chain is built from TRBV5-6 and TRBJ2-7; D remains ambiguous. The J call may be incorrect, as the DNA end agrees better with TRBJ2-5. Germline V gene sequence: CDR1 SGHDT, CDR2 YYEEEE. The CDR3 extends over 12 amino acids. DNA for the CDR3: TGTGCCAGCAGCTTATTCTCAGAGACCCAGTACTTC. Translation gives CASSLFSETQYF.

This clonotype was seen a few times. A much bigger clone sits one base away, suggesting this may be a read error. CDR3 sequence: CASRTDRGDTF. CDR3 in DNA: TGTGCCAGCAGGACCGACAGGGGCGACACCTTC. This chain links TRBV6-5 with TRBJ1-2; 8 bases map to TRBD1. Germline V gene sequence: CDR1 MNHEY, CDR2 SVGAGI. The CDR3 is 11 amino acids. V lost 6 bases and J lost 12; bases outside the gene matches: 6.